Listed below are T cell receptor beta chains from one sample, sequenced in a study of cytomegalovirus exposure and HLA in healthy donors. Assay: immunoSEQ multiplex PCR; the TCRdb copy retains only in-frame clones and omits some. Among about 180,000 clones listed, about 86% were seen once. Sequenced: PBMCs. The receptors were gathered from a woman between 25 and 40 years old in good health and CMV-seronegative. CDR3s include the opening cysteine and the closing phenylalanine or tryptophan. The order of the fields is D gene, V gene, CDR3 protein. D genes are given only for firm matches.

d_call: TRBD1
v_call: TRBV27
cdr3_aa: CASSPGQGRGTQYF

d_call: NA
v_call: TRBV6-6
cdr3_aa: CASSSTIGAGDGYTF

d_call: NA
v_call: TRBV4-2
cdr3_aa: CASSQAGENTEAFF

d_call: NA
v_call: TRBV29-1
cdr3_aa: CSGVYDNEAFF

d_call: NA
v_call: TRBV19
cdr3_aa: CASSIDPAGNGAFF

d_call: TRBD1
v_call: TRBV15
cdr3_aa: CATSADRGNYNEQFF

d_call: NA
v_call: TRBV7-8
cdr3_aa: CASSRAGGQETQYF

d_call: NA
v_call: TRBV25-1
cdr3_aa: CASGGSYEQYF

d_call: NA
v_call: TRBV7-9
cdr3_aa: CASNNMYAGELFF

d_call: NA
v_call: TRBV6-5
cdr3_aa: CASSSGRAAEAFF

d_call: TRBD2
v_call: TRBV2
cdr3_aa: CASSESGGAGRDTQYF

d_call: NA
v_call: TRBV4-1
cdr3_aa: CASSQDVSTNEKLFF

d_call: NA
v_call: TRBV5-1
cdr3_aa: CASSLAGGAGEKLFF

d_call: NA
v_call: TRBV19
cdr3_aa: CASSIPGRKTEAFF

d_call: TRBD1
v_call: TRBV4-1
cdr3_aa: CASSQGTGVAYEQYF

d_call: TRBD1
v_call: TRBV18
cdr3_aa: CASSPDRAFTGELFF

d_call: NA
v_call: TRBV5-4
cdr3_aa: CASSLVGGNSPLHF

d_call: TRBD2
v_call: TRBV23-1
cdr3_aa: CASSQSIPLAVGTDTQYF

d_call: NA
v_call: TRBV5-1
cdr3_aa: CASSLAENYGYTF

d_call: NA
v_call: TRBV9
cdr3_aa: CASSVGAETSTDTQYF

d_call: TRBD2
v_call: TRBV29-1
cdr3_aa: CSVELSASGDTDTQYF

d_call: NA
v_call: TRBV6-5
cdr3_aa: CASSQGLTYEQYF